One and the same sample provided the 14 T cell receptor beta chains below, sequenced in a study of cytomegalovirus exposure and HLA in healthy donors. The protocol was immunoSEQ multiplex PCR, while the TCRdb copy is restricted to in-frame clones and leaves out a portion. This sample has approximately 230,000 clones; more than 85% occur once, and the top ten carry 12%. The source material was PBMCs. These TCRs come from a man aged 18 to 29 in good health and CMV-seropositive.

The chain combines TRBV15 with TRBJ1-5; D gene unclear. V was trimmed by 8 bases and J by 2 bases, leaving 13 bases between them. Germline values: CDR1 LNHNV, CDR2 YYDKDF (reference sequence). The CDR3 is 14 amino acids. The CDR3 nucleotides read TGTGCCACCTCCTGGGAGGTAGGCAATCAGCCCCAGCATTTT. This encodes CATSWEVGNQPQHF.

This clone occurred once. The chain carries TRBV7-3 and TRBJ2-7; TRBD1 matches 8 bases. The CDR3 runs to 14 residues. V lost 5 bases to trimming and J lost 6 bases; unmatched junction nucleotides: 9. CDR1 and CDR2 from the germline V gene are SGHTA and FQGTGA. This chain's CDR3 is CASSATGTGGEQYF. In DNA form, the CDR3 reads TGTGCCAGCAGCGCTACCGGGACAGGAGGCGAGCAGTACTTC. The variable domain in full, with the rest retrieved from reference TRBV7-3 and TRBJ2-7, is GAGVSQTPSNKVTEKGKYVELRCDPISGHTALYWYRQSLGQGPEFLIYFQGTGAADDSGLPNDRFFAVRPEGSVSTLKIQRTERGDSAVYLCASSATGTGGEQYFGPGTRLTVT.

This clone has more than one count but fewer than ten. The chain links TRBV29-1 to TRBJ1-1; a weak D match, TRBD1 (5 bases). The V gene's germline CDR1 is SQVTM and CDR2 ANQGSEA. Trimming took off 0 bases at V and 5 bases at J, with 10 bases between the two ends. This CDR3 region has 13 residues. CDR3 bases: TGCAGCGTTGAAGAAAGGGGAGGGACTGAAGCTTTCTTT. Its translation is CSVEERGGTEAFF.

The chain employs TRBV27 and TRBJ1-1; 10 bases fit TRBD1. This CDR3 comprises 13 residues. CDR1 is MNHEY and CDR2 is SMNVEV in the germline V gene (reference sequence). V shed 3 bases and J 5 bases; nucleotides not matched to a gene: 0. The CDR3 loop is CASSLDRGTEAFF. For the CDR3, the DNA is TGTGCCAGCAGTTTGGACAGGGGGACTGAAGCTTTCTTT.

This chain uses TRBV19 with TRBJ2-2; 7 nucleotides align to TRBD1. The CDR3 runs to 14 residues. CDR1 and CDR2 (germline): LNHDA, SQIVND (reference sequence). J gave up 1 base and V 9 bases, and 5 bases lay outside the gene matches. The CDR3 loop reads CASPGQRNTGELFF. CDR3 bases: TGTGCCAGCCCGGGACAGAGGAACACCGGGGAGCTGTTTTTT.

The rearrangement uses TRBV6-1 and TRBJ2-5; TRBD2 matches 11 bases. The CDR3 sequence is 13 residues long. Trimming took 6 bases from V and 3 from J; bases not matched to a gene: 0. Germline V gene lookup returns CDR1 MNHNS and CDR2 SASEGT. The CDR3 DNA sequence: TGTGCCAGCAGACTAGCGGGGGAAGAGACCCAGTACTTC. Its protein is CASRLAGEETQYF.

The chain has TRBV9 and TRBJ2-1; D may be TRBD2 (6 bases). Trimming took off 3 bases at V and 3 bases at J, with 16 bases between the two ends. This CDR3 has 16 residues. Germline V lookup: CDR1 SGDLS, CDR2 YYNGEE. This CDR3 reads CASSAGTSRSYNEQFF. The CDR3, as DNA: TGTGCCAGCAGCGCCGGGACTTCGAGGAGCTACAATGAGCAGTTCTTC. Full variable domain (outside the CDR3, taken from reference TRBV9 and TRBJ2-1): DSGVTQTPKHLITATGQRVTLRCSPRSGDLSVYWYQQSLDQGLQFLIQYYNGEERAKGNILERFSAQQFPDLHSELNLSSLELGDSALYFCASSAGTSRSYNEQFFGPGTRLTVL.

This chain links TRBV6-1 with TRBJ2-2; unclear D gene. V was cut by 8 bases and J by 3 bases, with 10 bases left in between. Germline values: CDR1 MNHNS, CDR2 SASEGT. The CDR3 is 13 residues long. The CDR3: CASFRRDTGELFF. The CDR3, as DNA: TGTGCCAGCTTCAGACGAGACACCGGGGAGCTGTTTTTT.

The chain couples TRBV5-1 to TRBJ1-1, with 7 bases aligning to TRBD1. V shed 5 bases and J 4 bases; nucleotides not matched to a gene: 5. Germline values: CDR1 SGHRS, CDR2 YFSETQ. The CDR3 is 13 residues long. Written as DNA, the CDR3 is TGCGCCAGCAGAATACAGGGGTCCACTGAAGCTTTCTTT. Translating it yields CASRIQGSTEAFF.

The rearrangement uses TRBV6-4 and TRBJ2-1; D is unresolved. Germline loops: CDR1 MRHNA, CDR2 SNTAGT. The V and J ends lost 4 bases and 0 bases respectively, with 4 bases between them. This CDR3 has 13 residues. Written as DNA, the CDR3 is TGTGCCAGCAGTGCTAGCTCCTACAATGAGCAGTTCTTC. Its protein product is CASSASSYNEQFF.

J is TRBJ1-5 and V is TRBV5-6; D uncertain. This CDR3 is 12 amino acids long. V lost 6 bases to trimming and J lost 6 bases, with 10 bases between them. Germline assignment: CDR1 SGHDT and CDR2 YYEEEE. DNA of the CDR3: TGTGCCAGCATAAGGAAAAGTCAGCCCCAGCATTTT. It encodes CASIRKSQPQHF.

This rearrangement joins TRBV11-3 to TRBJ2-1; TRBD2 agrees at 15 bases. V gave up 5 bases and J gave up 6 bases; unmatched junction bases: 8. Germline values: CDR1 SGHNT, CDR2 YENEEA. The CDR3 consists of 17 residues. CDR3 in amino acids: CASSPRTSGRAGNEQFF. The DNA for the CDR3 is TGTGCCAGCAGCCCCCGGACTAGCGGGAGGGCCGGCAATGAGCAGTTCTTC.

The V and J genes are TRBV9 and TRBJ2-7; 8 nucleotides align to TRBD1. J gave up 4 bases and V 4 bases, and 10 bases lay outside the gene matches. CDR3 length: 15 amino acids. Germline CDR1 and CDR2: SGDLS and YYNGEE. The chain's CDR3 is CASSPGGRGGYEQYF. The CDR3 coding sequence is TGTGCCAGCAGCCCAGGGGGCAGGGGTGGGTACGAGCAGTACTTC. Combining the CDR3 with reference TRBV9 and TRBJ2-7 gives the whole variable domain DSGVTQTPKHLITATGQRVTLRCSPRSGDLSVYWYQQSLDQGLQFLIQYYNGEERAKGNILERFSAQQFPDLHSELNLSSLELGDSALYFCASSPGGRGGYEQYFGPGTRLTVT.

This chain links TRBV2 with TRBJ2-3, with unresolved D. Germline V gene data show CDR1 as SNHLY and CDR2 as FYNNEI. Trimming pared 6 bases from V and 4 bases from J, leaving 5 bases between. The length of the CDR3 is 11 residues. CDR3 protein: CASSVSDTQYF. CDR3 bases: TGTGCCAGCAGCGTGTCAGATACGCAGTATTTT.